These 7 T cell receptor beta chains were sequenced from one sample in a study of CD8+CD57+ T cells in acquired aplastic anemia. Using genomic DNA as the template, TCR beta VDJ and CDR3 profiling was carried out. MiXCR, applied by TCRdb to the reads, yields one record per CDR3 protein. Of 200,000 or so distinct CDR3 sequences listed, 50% to 70% are singletons. CD8+CD57+ cell expansion had been shown by flow cytometry in patients chosen for sequencing. Material for sequencing was sorted CD4+, CD8+, or CD8+CD57+ T cells (not recorded which) from PBMCs. The receptors were gathered from a human donor with aplastic anemia.

V and J are TRBV10-3 and TRBJ1-5; D not certain. The V gene's germline CDR1 is ENHRY and CDR2 SYGVKD. This CDR3 region has 14 residues. V gave up 10 bases and J gave up 1 base, with 14 bases separating them. The CDR3 DNA reads TGTGCCACCTCTGAAGGGATGAGCAATCAGCCCCAGCATTTT. This gives the protein CATSEGMSNQPQHF.

The chain is built from TRBV19 and TRBJ1-2, with TRBD1 identical over 8 bases. CDR1 is LNHDA, CDR2 SQIVND, per germline (reference sequence). This CDR3 is 13 amino acids long. The V segment lost 7 bases and the J segment 6 bases; nucleotides outside the gene matches: 7. The CDR3 is CASTPTGEDGYTF. CDR3 nucleotide sequence: TGTGCCAGTACCCCGACAGGGGAAGATGGCTACACCTTC. Variable domain in full (rest from reference TRBV19 and TRBJ1-2): DGGITQSPKYLFRKEGQNVTLSCEQNLNHDAMYWYRQDPGQGLRLIYYSQIVNDFQKGDIAEGYSVSREKKESFPLTVTSAQKNPTAFYLCASTPTGEDGYTFGSGTRLTVV.

In its sample, this clonotype was seen a few times. The chain couples TRBV15 to TRBJ1-3, with 7 bases that match TRBD1. V gave up 8 bases and J gave up 7 bases; unmatched junction bases: 14. The CDR3 extends over 15 amino acids. The germline V gene encodes CDR1 LNHNV and CDR2 YYDKDF (reference sequence). DNA for the CDR3: TGTGCCACCGCAAAAGTTCAGACAGGGACGAACACCATATATTTT. Amino acids: CATAKVQTGTNTIYF.

This sequence joins TRBV20-1 and TRBJ1-4; no firm D call. The CDR3 has 15 residues. Per the germline V gene, CDR1 is DFQATT and CDR2 is SNEGSKA (reference sequence). Between the trimmed V and J ends, which lost 0 bases and 6 bases, there was a span of 14 bases. The CDR3 loop reads CSARDFGVSDEKLFF. The CDR3 DNA sequence: TGCAGTGCTAGAGATTTCGGTGTCTCGGATGAAAAACTGTTTTTT.

The rearrangement links TRBV20-1 to TRBJ1-4; D gene uncertain. V lost 2 bases and J 0 bases, leaving 10 bases between the germline ends. Germline CDR1 reads DFQATT; CDR2 reads SNEGSKA (reference sequence). The CDR3 length is 15 residues. This chain's CDR3 is CSARPPEATNEKLFF. CDR3 nucleotide sequence: TGCAGTGCTAGACCACCAGAAGCAACTAATGAAAAACTGTTTTTT.

V usage is TRBV29-1 and J usage is TRBJ2-7; either TRBD1 or TRBD2 may supply D (6 bases each). V dropped 6 bases and J dropped 7 bases, with 13 bases sitting between them. The length of the CDR3 is 11 residues. Germline values: CDR1 SQVTM, CDR2 ANQGSEA. This CDR3 is CSVTRGVEQYF. The CDR3, as DNA: TGCAGCGTGACTAGGGGGGTGGAGCAGTACTTC.

The V and J genes are TRBV15 and TRBJ2-7, with 9 bases matching TRBD1. The germline gives CDR1 LNHNV, CDR2 YYDKDF (reference sequence). The CDR3 is made up of 14 amino acids. V shed 3 bases and J 3 bases; nucleotides not matched to a gene: 3. For the CDR3, the DNA is TGTGCCACCAGCAGCTCGGACAGGGGCTACGAGCAGTACTTC. Residues: CATSSSDRGYEQYF.